This TCR beta chain was recorded in a study of naive and memory T cell subsets. This clonotype was seen ten or more times. What it binds is unknown. Whole-study results and caveats: Especially in CD8 cells, naive repertoires contained a few larger clonotypes, possibly CD45RA-re-expressing memory cells.

After CD4 positive bead selection, the CD4-negative fraction gave CD8 T cells. Both TRBC1 and TRBC2 were covered by a beta constant-region primer of two equimolar oligonucleotides. Four rounds of PCR amplified the ligated cDNA using nested alpha and beta constant-region primers plus SP2. Ligation attached a single-stranded oligonucleotide with a 12-nucleotide UMI and the SP2 primer to the cDNA 3' end. From the UMI-ligation and nested PCR reads, TCRdb called clonotypes with MiXCR, one entry per CDR3 protein. The sample has some 110,000 distinct CDR3 sequences, more than 12% seen once. The CDR3 is 13 residues long. Trimming took 3 bases from V and 6 from J, leaving 8 bases between them.

This TCR was recovered from a human donor in good health. This sequence joins TRBV12-3 or TRBV12-4 and TRBJ1-4; D remains ambiguous. The sequenced sample was naive CD8+ T cells from blood. The CDR3 DNA sequence: TGTGCCAGCAGTTTTGTGAGGGATGAAAAACTGTTTTTT. Its translation: CASSFVRDEKLFF.